One sample yielded the 20 T cell receptor beta chains listed below, sequenced in a study of sequential checkpoint blockade in melanoma. This table comes from immunoSEQ multiplex PCR, and its TCRdb copy is limited to in-frame clones, with some not included. The sample yields 20,000 to 25,000 clones, approximately 79% seen once. Stated treatment: randomized to nivolumab then ipilimumab (arm A) or the reverse (arm B). Sequencing was performed on CD8+ T cells sorted from blood (inferred from file names), taken from a patient given nivolumab and ipilimumab in sequence. The origin of the receptors is a human donor with melanoma.

The genes are TRBV12-2 and TRBJ2-1; the D call in the table, TRBD2, was not verified against the DNA. TRBV12-2 is noted as a pseudogene. CDR3 length: 11 residues. The DNA of the CDR3 is TGTGCAAGTCCCTTTGAGCGCGAGCAGTTCTTC. It translates to CASPFEREQFF.

This chain links TRBV6-6 with TRBJ1-1; 8 nucleotides match TRBD1. Germline assignment: CDR1 MNHNY and CDR2 SVGAGI (reference sequence). The CDR3 runs 16 residues. Trimming cost V 5 bases and J 0 bases; bases outside gene matches: 8. CDR3 sequence reads: CASSRWTGRMNTEAFF. The CDR3 DNA sequence: TGTGCCAGCAGTAGATGGACAGGGCGTATGAACACTGAAGCTTTCTTT.

This clone is classed as medium-sized. The chain combines TRBV13 with TRBJ2-1; D may be TRBD1 (5 bases). V was pared by 1 base and J by 5 bases, with 6 bases between. Germline V CDR1 and CDR2: PRHDT, FYEKMQ (reference sequence). The CDR3 has 13 residues. The CDR3 nucleotides are TGTGCCAGCAGCTTAGCAGGGAACAATGAGCAGTTCTTC. Protein: CASSLAGNNEQFF.

The rearrangement joins TRBV11-3 to TRBJ2-7, with a tentative D call TRBD1 (6 bases). CDR1 and CDR2 (germline): SGHNT, YENEEA. Trimming left V 5 bases short and J 0 bases short, with 14 bases between. The CDR3 totals 15 residues. CDR3 protein: CASSLRTAPSYEQYF. The CDR3 DNA follows: TGTGCCAGCAGCCTACGGACAGCCCCCTCCTACGAGCAGTACTTC. The full variable domain, completed using reference TRBV11-3 and TRBJ2-7, is EAGVVQSPRYKIIEKKQPVAFWCNPISGHNTLYWYLQNLGQGPELLIRYENEEAVDDSQLPKDRFSAERLKGVDSTLKIQPAELGDSAVYLCASSLRTAPSYEQYFGPGTRLTVT.

This clone is a singleton in its sample. V is TRBV2 and J is TRBJ2-6; the D gene is possibly TRBD2 (5 bases). The ends were cut back, 2 bases at V and 2 bases at J, with 7 bases in the middle. In germline, CDR1 is SNHLY, CDR2 FYNNEI. This CDR3 spans 15 amino acids. CDR3 region: CASSEPGAGANVLTF. The CDR3 DNA sequence: TGTGCCAGCAGTGAACCCGGGGCTGGGGCCAACGTCCTGACTTTC. The complete variable domain, with remaining parts taken from reference TRBV2 and TRBJ2-6, reads EPEVTQTPSHQVTQMGQEVILRCVPISNHLYFYWYRQILGQKVEFLVSFYNNEISEKSEIFDDQFSVERPDGSNFTLKIRSTKLEDSAMYFCASSEPGAGANVLTFGAGSRLTVL.

The chain joins TRBV10-3 to TRBJ2-1; 7 bases match TRBD2. Germline V gene sequence: CDR1 ENHRY, CDR2 SYGVKD. V trimming: 3 bases; J trimming: 3 bases; junction bases outside the gene matches: 8. The CDR3 runs to 16 residues. The chain's CDR3 is CAISEIEAGYYNEQFF. CDR3 in DNA: TGTGCCATCAGTGAAATAGAAGCGGGATACTACAATGAGCAGTTCTTC.

J is TRBJ2-7 and V is TRBV6-5; D gene uncertain. Trimming pared 2 bases from V and 4 bases from J, leaving 3 bases between. CDR3 length: 11 amino acids. Germline CDR1 is MNHEY and CDR2 is SVGAGI. CDR3 sequence (DNA): TGTGCCAGCAGTTACCGGTACGAGCAGTACTTC. Translated: CASSYRYEQYF.

This chain connects TRBV19 to TRBJ2-2; 7 bases match TRBD2. The CDR3 has 16 amino acids. Losses at the gene ends were 6 bases for V and 1 base for J; bases not matched to a gene: 8. The germline CDR1 and CDR2 sequences are LNHDA and SQIVND (reference sequence). CDR3 sequence (DNA): TGTGCCAGTAGCCTCGAGCAGCGGGGGAACACCGGGGAGCTGTTTTTT. Translation: CASSLEQRGNTGELFF.

The chain couples TRBV5-5 to TRBJ2-2, with 11 positions matching TRBD1. Germline V gene data show CDR1 as SGHKS and CDR2 as YYEKEE (reference sequence). The CDR3 has 16 residues. V was pared by 2 bases and J by 7 bases, with 7 bases of the junction left unmatched. The DNA for the CDR3 is TGTGCCAGCAGCTTTCGGACAGGGGGCGATGGCGGGGAGCTGTTTTTT. Amino acid sequence: CASSFRTGGDGGELFF.

The V gene is TRBV9, the J gene TRBJ2-2; 8 bases fit TRBD2. The CDR3 length is 15 residues. Germline V gene data show CDR1 as SGDLS and CDR2 as YYNGEE. The trim removed 4 bases at V and 5 bases at J, leaving 7 bases unmatched. CDR3 sequence: CASSSTGGRTGELFF. Written as DNA, the CDR3 is TGTGCCAGCAGCTCCACGGGGGGGCGAACCGGGGAGCTGTTTTTT.

The genes are TRBV7-9 and TRBJ1-6; D is undetermined. The CDR3 runs to 12 residues. Looked up from germline, CDR1 is SEHNR and CDR2 is FQNEAQ (reference sequence). With 5 bases removed from V and 10 bases from J, the gap between germline ends came to 9 bases. The DNA of the CDR3 is TGTGCCAGCAGCCGCGTCAAATCACCCCTCCACTTT. Amino acid sequence: CASSRVKSPLHF.

The chain joins TRBV7-8 to TRBJ2-2; TRBD1 might be the D (6 bases). Germline values: CDR1 SGHVS, CDR2 FQNEAQ. CDR3 size: 14 residues. V lost 11 bases, J lost 1 base, and 14 bases lay in between. CDR3 sequence: CAGTETGNTGELFF. The CDR3 DNA reads TGTGCCGGCACAGAGACAGGGAACACCGGGGAGCTGTTTTTT.

The chain combines TRBV6-5 with TRBJ2-1; D possibly corresponds to TRBD2 (6 bases). The ends were cut back, 4 bases at V and 5 bases at J, with 12 bases in the middle. The CDR3 covers 14 residues. Germline V gene sequence: CDR1 MNHEY, CDR2 SVGAGI. CDR3 sequence: CASSWVGGNNEQFF. The CDR3 nucleotides read TGTGCCAGCAGTTGGGTGGGAGGAAACAATGAGCAGTTCTTC.

This clone has a single count. The CDR3 nucleotides read TGTGCCAGCAGTCCTCCCGGGACAGGGGAACACGAGCAGTACTTC. This sequence encodes CASSPPGTGEHEQYF. The chain employs TRBV2 and TRBJ2-7; 10 bases map to TRBD1. With V trimmed by 5 bases and J by 5 bases, 9 bases remained unmatched. Germline loops: CDR1 SNHLY, CDR2 FYNNEI. This CDR3 spans 15 amino acids.

This clone was seen more than once but under ten times. This chain connects TRBV7-2 to TRBJ1-6; D is perhaps TRBD1 (6 bases). From germline, CDR1 is SGHTA and CDR2 FQGNSA. The CDR3 runs to 14 residues. V lost 7 bases and J lost 7, with 14 bases in between. CDR3 sequence reads: CASTQRGGNSPLHF. In nucleotides, the CDR3 is TGTGCCAGCACCCAGAGGGGGGGCAATTCACCCCTCCACTTT.

The V gene is TRBV15, the J gene TRBJ2-1, with 9 nucleotides matching TRBD1. The CDR3 is 15 residues long. J gave up 8 bases and V 2 bases, and 7 bases lay outside the gene matches. The germline CDR1 and CDR2 sequences are LNHNV and YYDKDF (reference sequence). The CDR3 spells CATSRKQGAVDEQFF. The CDR3 DNA reads as TGTGCCACCAGCAGAAAACAGGGGGCGGTCGATGAGCAGTTCTTC.

The chain is built from TRBV27 and TRBJ2-1; 7 bases fit TRBD2. The CDR3 extends over 15 amino acids. With 7 bases clipped from V and 0 bases from J, the junction kept 6 bases outside the gene matches. CDR1 and CDR2 from the germline V gene are MNHEY and SMNVEV (reference sequence). CDR3 nucleotides: TGTGCCAGCACTCCCGGGGGGAGCTCCTACAATGAGCAGTTCTTC. Translating gives CASTPGGSSYNEQFF.

In its sample, this clone was seen a few times. This chain joins TRBV11-2 and TRBJ1-1; D not resolved. The CDR3 contains 11 residues. Trimming pared 7 bases from V and 1 base from J, leaving 4 bases between. Germline V lookup: CDR1 SGHAT, CDR2 FQNNGV. The CDR3 bases are TGTGCCAGCACCCAGAACACTGAAGCTTTCTTT. This codes for CASTQNTEAFF.

This clone was seen only a few times. The J gene is TRBJ1-1, the V gene TRBV2, with a weak D call TRBD1 (5 bases). The germline V and J ends were trimmed by 7 bases and 7 bases, with 16 bases remaining between them. This CDR3 has 13 amino acids. From germline, CDR1 is SNHLY and CDR2 FYNNEI. CDR3 coding DNA: TGTGCCAGCACCTCCTTCCGGGGGAATGAAGCTTTCTTT. Translating gives CASTSFRGNEAFF.

This clone appeared once. This chain uses TRBV5-1 with TRBJ1-1; 7 nucleotides align to TRBD1. The junction had 9 bases not matched to a gene; V was cut back by 3 bases and J by 4 bases. The CDR3 spans 15 residues. In germline, CDR1 is SGHRS, CDR2 YFSETQ. Here the CDR3 reads CASSYPSGGITEAFF. In nucleotides, the CDR3 is TGCGCCAGCAGCTATCCTTCAGGGGGGATCACTGAAGCTTTCTTT.